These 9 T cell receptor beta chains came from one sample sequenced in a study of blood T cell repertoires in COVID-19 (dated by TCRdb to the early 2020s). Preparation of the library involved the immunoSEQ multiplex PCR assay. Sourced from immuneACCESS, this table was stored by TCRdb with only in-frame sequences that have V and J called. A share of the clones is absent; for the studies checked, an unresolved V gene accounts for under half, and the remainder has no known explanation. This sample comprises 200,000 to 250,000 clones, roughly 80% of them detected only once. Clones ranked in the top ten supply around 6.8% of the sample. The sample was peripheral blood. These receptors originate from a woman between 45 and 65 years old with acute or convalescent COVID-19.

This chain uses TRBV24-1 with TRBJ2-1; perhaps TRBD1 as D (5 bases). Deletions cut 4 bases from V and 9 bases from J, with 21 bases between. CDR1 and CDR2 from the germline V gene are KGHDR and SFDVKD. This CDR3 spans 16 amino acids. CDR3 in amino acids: CATSEFGTKGHIEQFF. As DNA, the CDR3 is TGTGCCACCAGTGAGTTCGGAACAAAGGGGCATATTGAGCAGTTCTTC.

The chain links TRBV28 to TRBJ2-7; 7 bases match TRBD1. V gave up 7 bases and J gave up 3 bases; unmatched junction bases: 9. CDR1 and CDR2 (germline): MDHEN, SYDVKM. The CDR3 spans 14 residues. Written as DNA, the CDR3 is TGTGCCAGCACTCAAGGGGGCGCCGACTACGAGCAGTACTTC. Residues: CASTQGGADYEQYF.

This chain's CDR3 is CSASRVNTEAFF. The CDR3 region has the DNA TGCAGTGCTAGTCGGGTAAACACTGAAGCTTTCTTT. J is TRBJ1-1 and V is TRBV20-1; D is unresolved. The germline gives CDR1 DFQATT, CDR2 SNEGSKA (reference sequence). This CDR3 spans 12 amino acids. V was cut by 3 bases and J by 2 bases, with 7 bases left in between.

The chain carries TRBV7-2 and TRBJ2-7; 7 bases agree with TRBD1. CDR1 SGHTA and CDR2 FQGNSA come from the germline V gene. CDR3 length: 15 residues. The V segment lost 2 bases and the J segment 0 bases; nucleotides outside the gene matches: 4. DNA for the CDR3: TGTGCCAGCAGCTTAATGGGACAGACCTCCTACGAGCAGTACTTC. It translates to CASSLMGQTSYEQYF. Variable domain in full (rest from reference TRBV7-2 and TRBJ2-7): GAGVSQSPSNKVTEKGKDVELRCDPISGHTALYWYRQSLGQGLEFLIYFQGNSAPDKSGLPSDRFSAERTGGSVSTLTIQRTQQEDSAVYLCASSLMGQTSYEQYFGPGTRLTVT.

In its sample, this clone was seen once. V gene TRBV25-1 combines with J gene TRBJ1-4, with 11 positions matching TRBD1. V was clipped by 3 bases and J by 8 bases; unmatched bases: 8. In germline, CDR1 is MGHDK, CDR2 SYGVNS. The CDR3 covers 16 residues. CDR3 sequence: CASSDLGTGGGEKLFF. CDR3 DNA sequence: TGTGCCAGCAGTGATCTTGGGACAGGGGGTGGGGAAAAACTGTTTTTT.

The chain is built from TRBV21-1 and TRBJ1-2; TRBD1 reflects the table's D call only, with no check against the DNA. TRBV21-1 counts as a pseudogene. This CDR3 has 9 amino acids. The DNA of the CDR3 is TGTGCCAGCATTACAGGGGGTACCTTC. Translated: CASITGGTF.

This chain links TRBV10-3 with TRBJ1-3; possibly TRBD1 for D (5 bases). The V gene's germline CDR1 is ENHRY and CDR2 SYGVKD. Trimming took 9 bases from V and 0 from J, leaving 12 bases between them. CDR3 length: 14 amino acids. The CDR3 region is CAIGQASSGNTIYF. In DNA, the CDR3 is TGTGCCATTGGACAAGCGAGCTCTGGAAACACCATATATTTT.

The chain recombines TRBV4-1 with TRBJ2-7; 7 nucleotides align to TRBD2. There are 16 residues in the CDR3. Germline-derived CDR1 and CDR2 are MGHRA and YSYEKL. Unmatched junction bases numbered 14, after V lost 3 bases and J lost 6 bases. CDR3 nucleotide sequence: TGCGCCAGCAGCCACCGGGGGGTGGAGCGGAGGGGCGAGCAGTACTTC. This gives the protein CASSHRGVERRGEQYF.

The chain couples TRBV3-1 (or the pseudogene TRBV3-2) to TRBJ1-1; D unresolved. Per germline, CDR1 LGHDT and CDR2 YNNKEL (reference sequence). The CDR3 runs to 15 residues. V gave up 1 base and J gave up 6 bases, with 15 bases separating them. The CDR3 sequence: CASSQVSNAGSEAFF. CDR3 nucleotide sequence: TGTGCCAGCAGCCAAGTGTCGAACGCGGGTTCTGAAGCTTTCTTT.